This T cell receptor beta chain comes out of a study of tumor-infiltrating lymphocytes in localized non-small cell lung cancer. The wider study: Tumor tissue and non-adjacent uninvolved lung came from each patient.

CDR1 MGHDK and CDR2 SYGVNS come from the germline V gene. The V segment lost 6 bases and the J segment 3 bases; nucleotides outside the gene matches: 6. The CDR3 runs 14 residues. Study conclusions and caveats: Available tissue quantity limited TCR sequencing to a patient subset. Technical variation could not be separated from intratumor heterogeneity here. Higher tumor T cell infiltration than in uninvolved lung was supported by TCRbeta sequencing.

In the case of this clone: What it binds is unknown. Other nucleotide sequences in the sample specify the same CDR3.

Assay used: immunoSEQ multiplex PCR; TCRdb lists only in-frame clones, some missing. This sample carries around 15,000 clones, 80% of them seen once, and the ten largest clones take over 9%. Specimen: uninvolved lung tissue not adjacent to the tumor. This rearrangement joins TRBV25-1 to TRBJ1-2; 8 positions match TRBD1. The receptor comes from a human donor with non-small cell lung cancer. The CDR3, as DNA: TGTGCCAGCAGCGTTGGACAGGGTGACTATGGCTACACCTTC. Its translation: CASSVGQGDYGYTF.